These 22 T cell receptor beta chains were all obtained from the same sample, sequenced in a study of shared clonotypes between healthy human individuals. Profiling relied on immunoSEQ multiplex PCR, and the TCRdb table lists in-frame clones only, not all of them. The sample consists of under 1,900,000 clones, 98% of them appearing once. The source material was naive CD4+ T cells sorted from blood. Described subset: CD45RA+ positively selected. The receptor source for this set is a man between 25 and 39 years old in good health.

The chain links TRBV11-2 to TRBJ2-3; a possible D gene is TRBD2 (5 bases). Germline CDR1 is SGHAT and CDR2 is FQNNGV. There are 15 residues in the CDR3. V lost 0 bases to trimming and J lost 13 bases, with 20 bases between them. The CDR3 sequence is CASSLDFKILGNEYF. The CDR3 DNA reads as TGTGCCAGCAGCTTAGATTTCAAGATACTAGGTAATGAGTATTTT.

The rearrangement uses TRBV6-5 and TRBJ2-5; TRBD1 is a possible D gene (5 bases). V was pared by 6 bases and J by 1 base, with 12 bases between. CDR3 size: 14 residues. Germline V gene lookup returns CDR1 MNHEY and CDR2 SVGAGI. The CDR3 region is CASSRLGAQETQYF. CDR3 nucleotides: TGTGCCAGCAGCCGACTTGGGGCCCAAGAGACCCAGTACTTC.

Concerning this clone: Other DNA sequences in the same sample also yield this CDR3. The chain carries TRBV10-3 and TRBJ2-3; tentative D call: TRBD2 (6 bases). Looked up from germline, CDR1 is ENHRY and CDR2 is SYGVKD. This CDR3 is 14 amino acids long. Between the trimmed V and J ends, which lost 3 bases and 2 bases, there was a span of 9 bases. The CDR3 spells CAISDSGTTDTQYF. The CDR3 DNA is TGTGCCATCAGTGATAGCGGAACCACAGATACGCAGTATTTT.

The V and J genes are TRBV11-2 and TRBJ1-5, with D unclear. Looked up from germline, CDR1 is SGHAT and CDR2 is FQNNGV. V lost 5 bases and J 4 bases, leaving 9 bases between the germline ends. This CDR3 contains 13 residues. The CDR3 region has the DNA TGTGCCAGCAGCGCCAATAGGAATCAGCCCCAGCATTTT. Translating gives CASSANRNQPQHF.

The V call is TRBV28, the J call TRBJ2-7; no clear D gene. The germline V and J ends were trimmed by 5 bases and 7 bases, with 12 bases remaining between them. This CDR3 comprises 12 residues. Germline CDR1 MDHEN, CDR2 SYDVKM. The chain's CDR3 is CASSPFLQEQYF. In DNA, the CDR3 is TGTGCCAGCAGTCCATTCCTCCAAGAGCAGTACTTC.

V is TRBV6-6 and J is TRBJ1-5; D perhaps matches TRBD1 (6 bases). V dropped 8 bases and J dropped 3 bases, with 17 bases sitting between them. The CDR3 totals 15 residues. Per germline, CDR1 MNHNY and CDR2 SVGAGI (reference sequence). The CDR3 DNA follows: TGTGCCAGCTCGAGGGGGAGGTTGAACAATCAGCCCCAGCATTTT. Translation: CASSRGRLNNQPQHF.

This chain connects TRBV11-2 to TRBJ2-4; perhaps TRBD2 as D (5 bases). Germline lookup yields CDR1 SGHAT and CDR2 FQNNGV. This CDR3 comprises 16 residues. Trimming removed 3 bases at V and 5 bases at J, with 17 bases between. The CDR3 DNA reads as TGTGCCAGCAGCTTGCTAGCAGTCAAATTGGAAAACATTCAGTACTTC. It translates to CASSLLAVKLENIQYF.

In its sample, this clone was seen once. V usage is TRBV10-1 and J usage is TRBJ2-3, with a tentative D call TRBD2 (5 bases). V was cut by 5 bases and J by 2 bases, with 8 bases left in between. The CDR3 has 13 amino acids. Germline V gives CDR1 WNHNN, CDR2 SYGVQD (reference sequence). The CDR3 loop is CASSQRTTDTQYF. The DNA of the CDR3 is TGCGCCAGCAGTCAGCGGACCACAGATACGCAGTATTTT.

The chain combines TRBV10-2 with TRBJ2-3; TRBD1 aligns across 7 bases. The CDR3 runs to 14 residues. From germline, CDR1 is WSHSY and CDR2 SAAADI. After removal of 5 bases from V and 1 base from J, the junction contained 3 bases not matched to a gene. The chain's CDR3 is CASSLDRGTDTQYF. The CDR3 nucleotides are TGCGCCAGCAGTCTAGACAGGGGCACAGATACGCAGTATTTT.

This chain uses TRBV27 with TRBJ2-7; 7 bases agree with TRBD2. The germline CDR1 and CDR2 sequences are MNHEY and SMNVEV (reference sequence). Trimming at V came to 5 bases and at J to 2 bases, leaving 9 bases not matched to a gene. This CDR3 region has 15 residues. The CDR3 DNA follows: TGTGCCAGCAGTCGTGACAGCGGGATCACCTACGAGCAGTACTTC. As protein: CASSRDSGITYEQYF.

The genes are TRBV6-5 and TRBJ2-4; no definite D call. Germline CDR1 MNHEY, CDR2 SVGAGI. V lost 0 bases, J lost 0 bases, and 6 bases lay in between. This CDR3 spans 15 amino acids. CDR3 nucleotides: TGTGCCAGCAGTTACTCGAAAGTAGCCAAAAACATTCAGTACTTC. Protein sequence: CASSYSKVAKNIQYF.

The chain is built from TRBV27 and TRBJ1-1; TRBD1 might be the D (5 bases). V was trimmed by 2 bases and J by 3 bases, leaving 13 bases between them. CDR3 size: 15 residues. Germline lookup yields CDR1 MNHEY and CDR2 SMNVEV (reference sequence). CDR3 residues: CASSLRDLGDTEAFF. For the CDR3, the DNA is TGTGCCAGCAGTTTACGGGACTTAGGGGACACTGAAGCTTTCTTT.

This chain joins TRBV4-3 and TRBJ1-4, with D possibly being TRBD1 (6 bases). The germline CDR1 and CDR2 sequences are LGHNA and YSLEER. This CDR3 spans 13 amino acids. V dropped 0 bases and J dropped 8 bases, with 7 bases sitting between them. Here the CDR3 DNA reads TGCGCCAGCAGCCAAGAGGACAGAGAAAAACTGTTTTTT. Protein sequence: CASSQEDREKLFF.

This clone was picked up a small number of times. The chain is built from TRBV5-1 and TRBJ1-3; no definite D call. V was shortened by 0 bases and J by 0 bases, with 4 bases between the two germline ends. The CDR3 spans 14 residues. Germline lookup yields CDR1 SGHRS and CDR2 YFSETQ. The CDR3 DNA is TGCGCCAGCAGCTTGGGGCACTCTGGAAACACCATATATTTT. Its protein is CASSLGHSGNTIYF.

The chain recombines TRBV15 with TRBJ2-2; D is perhaps TRBD2 (5 bases). The CDR3 length is 15 residues. Germline V gene data show CDR1 as LNHNV and CDR2 as YYDKDF (reference sequence). Between the trimmed V and J ends, which lost 1 base and 5 bases, there was a span of 11 bases. The CDR3 is CATSRAGLGTGELFF. The CDR3 DNA is TGTGCCACCAGCAGAGCGGGGTTGGGGACCGGGGAGCTGTTTTTT.

The chain combines TRBV5-4 with TRBJ2-7; 8 bases agree with TRBD1. The germline V gene encodes CDR1 SGHNT and CDR2 YYREEE (reference sequence). The CDR3 consists of 15 residues. Trimming removed 5 bases from V and 2 bases from J; junction bases left unmatched: 9. The CDR3, as DNA: TGTGCCAGCAGATTAGGACAGGGAGCCACCTACGAGCAGTACTTC. This codes for CASRLGQGATYEQYF.

CDR3 sequence (DNA): TGTGCCAGCAGTTTAATCGGTCAGTGGAATGAAAAACTGTTTTTT. It yields the protein CASSLIGQWNEKLFF. The chain joins TRBV27 to TRBJ1-4; no reliable D call. Germline V CDR1 and CDR2: MNHEY, SMNVEV (reference sequence). With 2 bases removed from V and 5 bases from J, the gap between germline ends came to 12 bases. The CDR3 loop spans 15 amino acids.

This clone was seen only once. DNA for the CDR3: TGCGCCAGCAGCCTATTCAGCGGGGAAAGCACAGATACGCAGTATTTT. Protein product: CASSLFSGESTDTQYF. The gene calls are TRBV4-1 and TRBJ2-3, with TRBD2 matching 7 bases. J gave up 0 bases and V 4 bases, and 7 bases lay outside the gene matches. Germline V gene sequence: CDR1 MGHRA, CDR2 YSYEKL. CDR3 length: 16 residues.

The chain has TRBV7-2 and TRBJ1-3; no definite D call. Germline-derived CDR1 and CDR2 are SGHTA and FQGNSA. Trimming removed 3 bases at V and 0 bases at J, with 9 bases between. The CDR3 length is 15 residues. The CDR3 bases are TGTGCCAGCAGCTTTCGGGCAGGCTCTGGAAACACCATATATTTT. Translated: CASSFRAGSGNTIYF.

The V call is TRBV15, the J call TRBJ2-3; TRBD2 might be the D (5 bases). The length of the CDR3 is 12 residues. Deletions cut 1 base from V and 12 bases from J, with 11 bases between. CDR1 LNHNV and CDR2 YYDKDF come from the germline V gene (reference sequence). The CDR3 DNA reads TGTGCCACCAGCAGAGCGGTGAGGGCACAGTATTTT. Protein: CATSRAVRAQYF.

Points on this clone: The sample contains more than one DNA sequence encoding this CDR3. The genes are TRBV15 and TRBJ2-7; no definite D call. CDR3 length equals 13 residues. Per germline, CDR1 LNHNV and CDR2 YYDKDF (reference sequence). Trimming left V 0 bases short and J 1 base short, with 4 bases between. CDR3 region: CATSRDISYEQYF. The CDR3 nucleotides read TGTGCCACCAGCAGAGATATTTCCTACGAGCAGTACTTC.

This clone was observed once. Distinct nucleotide sequences in the sample also encode this CDR3. This chain connects TRBV5-1 to TRBJ2-7; 7 positions match TRBD2. CDR1 SGHRS and CDR2 YFSETQ come from the germline V gene. The length of the CDR3 is 15 residues. The junction had 10 bases not matched to a gene; V was cut back by 4 bases and J by 3 bases. CDR3 protein: CASSLAAGVSYEQYF. The CDR3 nucleotides read TGCGCCAGCAGCCTTGCGGCGGGAGTCAGCTACGAGCAGTACTTC.